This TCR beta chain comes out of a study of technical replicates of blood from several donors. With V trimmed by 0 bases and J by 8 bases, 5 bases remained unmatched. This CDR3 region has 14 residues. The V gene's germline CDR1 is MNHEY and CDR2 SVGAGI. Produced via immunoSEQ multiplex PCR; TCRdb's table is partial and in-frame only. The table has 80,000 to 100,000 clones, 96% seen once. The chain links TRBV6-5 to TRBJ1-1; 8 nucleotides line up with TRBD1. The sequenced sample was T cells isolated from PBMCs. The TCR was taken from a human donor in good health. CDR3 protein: CASSYSTGAKEAFF. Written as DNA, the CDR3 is TGTGCCAGCAGTTACTCGACAGGGGCGAAGGAAGCTTTCTTT.